The 10 T cell receptor beta chains reported below all come from one sample, sequenced in a study of monozygotic twins with inflammatory bowel disease. TCRdb reprocessed the 5' RACE reads and reports one entry per CDR3 protein, with no DNA. The table lists some 440,000 distinct CDR3 sequences. Sequencing input: blood. These receptors all stem from a human donor with ulcerative colitis or Crohn's disease, or a healthy co-twin of an affected twin (not recorded which).

The chain joins TRBV27 to TRBJ2-5; TCRdb calls TRBD1, which cannot be checked without DNA. The CDR3 length is 14 residues. CDR1 MNHEY and CDR2 SMNVEV come from the germline V gene (reference sequence). CDR3 residues: CASSGTGLGETQYF.

This chain connects TRBV11-2 to TRBJ2-6; the TRBD1 assignment by TCRdb is unverifiable without DNA. From germline, CDR1 is SGHAT and CDR2 FQNNGV. The CDR3 contains 18 residues. CDR3 sequence reads: CASSLERAGYSGANVLTF.

The chain combines TRBV2 with TRBJ2-2; TCRdb designates TRBD1, a call that cannot be tested without DNA. Germline V gene sequence: CDR1 SNHLY, CDR2 FYNNEI. CDR3 length: 17 amino acids. CDR3 region: CASTTPGPGSFGGELFF.

The chain joins TRBV5-1 to TRBJ2-5; the D gene TCRdb calls, TRBD2, cannot be checked with no DNA. Germline CDR1 is SGHRS and CDR2 is YFSETQ. The CDR3 is 15 residues long. This chain's CDR3 is CASSGVSGGQETQYF.

V gene TRBV14 combines with J gene TRBJ2-7. This CDR3 is built from 16 residues. Germline CDR1 is SGHDN and CDR2 is FVKESK. The CDR3 reads CASSLLSTDQFYEQYF.

The rearrangement links TRBV12-3 or TRBV12-4 to TRBJ1-1. There are 12 residues in the CDR3. CDR3 amino acids: CASSFPQTEAFF.

The chain joins TRBV6-1 to TRBJ2-7; the TRBD1 assignment by TCRdb is unverifiable without DNA. Germline-derived CDR1 and CDR2 are MNHNS and SASEGT. The CDR3 has 15 amino acids. CDR3 amino acids: CASSPRTGPTYEQYF.

The rearrangement uses TRBV10-3 and TRBJ1-6; the TCRdb D gene call, TRBD1, has no DNA to confirm it. The CDR3 covers 16 residues. The germline V gene has CDR1 ENHRY and CDR2 SYGVKD. The CDR3 spells CAIGDSLGQGNSPLHF.

The chain employs TRBV4-3 and TRBJ2-1. CDR3 length equals 15 residues. Germline V gives CDR1 LGHNA, CDR2 YSLEER. CDR3: CASSQLDSSYNEQFF.

V and J are TRBV11-1 and TRBJ1-1; the D call from TCRdb, TRBD1, cannot be confirmed without DNA. The CDR3 spans 19 residues. Germline assignment: CDR1 SGHAT and CDR2 FQDESV (reference sequence). CDR3 loop: CASSLGLGQNPSGGTEAFF. Full variable domain (rest looked up from reference TRBV11-1 and TRBJ1-1): EAEVAQSPRYKITEKSQAVAFWCDPISGHATLYWYRQILGQGPELLVQFQDESVVDDSQLPKDRFSAERLKGVDSTLKIQPAELGDSAMYLCASSLGLGQNPSGGTEAFFGQGTRLTVV.